The 12 T cell receptor beta chains reported below all come from one sample, sequenced in a study of a mutant IDH1 vaccine in newly diagnosed glioma. Antigen specificity for these receptors is unknown. Time point meaning: week 23, last vaccination. Doses of 300 ug of mutant IDH1 20-mer peptide were given with topical imiquimod. TCRdb's table, derived via immunoSEQ multiplex PCR, lists solely in-frame clones and lacks some. The sample consists of just over 80,000 clones, 75% to 85% of them appearing once. The sample in question was PBMCs, obtained from a glioma patient whose treatment included an IDH1 peptide vaccine. The receptors originated from a man younger than 45 with glioma. Some clones in this sample may be carry-over from other donors' samples.

The gene calls are TRBV19 and TRBJ2-7, with TRBD2 matching over 11 bases. Germline-derived CDR1 and CDR2 are LNHDA and SQIVND (reference sequence). The CDR3 runs to 15 residues. Germline trimming cut 5 bases from V and 2 bases from J; bases unmatched to any gene: 5. The CDR3 reads CASSPRLAGTYEQYF. In DNA, the CDR3 is TGTGCCAGTAGTCCGAGACTAGCGGGAACCTACGAGCAGTACTTC.

This clone was observed a few times. The chain joins TRBV5-1 to TRBJ1-1; D unclear. In germline, CDR1 is SGHRS, CDR2 YFSETQ. The CDR3 consists of 15 residues. Trimming stripped 5 bases from V and 3 bases from J, with 17 bases between. CDR3 nucleotides: TGCGCCAGCAGTTCTTGGGAACTGCGGGACACTGAAGCTTTCTTT. Protein: CASSSWELRDTEAFF.

J is TRBJ2-2 and V is TRBV19, with a weak D call TRBD2 (6 bases). Germline V gene lookup returns CDR1 LNHDA and CDR2 SQIVND (reference sequence). V was cut by 3 bases and J by 4 bases, with 12 bases left in between. There are 15 residues in the CDR3. CDR3 sequence reads: CASSIGMGGTGELFF. The DNA of the CDR3 is TGTGCCAGTAGTATTGGTATGGGGGGCACCGGGGAGCTGTTTTTT. The complete variable domain, with remaining parts taken from reference TRBV19 and TRBJ2-2, reads DGGITQSPKYLFRKEGQNVTLSCEQNLNHDAMYWYRQDPGQGLRLIYYSQIVNDFQKGDIAEGYSVSREKKESFPLTVTSAQKNPTAFYLCASSIGMGGTGELFFGEGSRLTVL.

This clone was counted once. V gene TRBV18 combines with J gene TRBJ2-1, with D maybe TRBD2 (6 bases). Deletions cut 3 bases from V and 3 bases from J, with 15 bases between. The CDR3 runs to 16 residues. Germline V gives CDR1 KGHSH, CDR2 LQKENI. The CDR3 DNA sequence: TGTGCCAGCTCACCGGCGGGACCAGACAACTACAATGAGCAGTTCTTC. Translation gives CASSPAGPDNYNEQFF.

The V call is TRBV5-1, the J call TRBJ2-7, with 9 bases matching TRBD1. The CDR3 loop spans 14 amino acids. In germline, CDR1 is SGHRS, CDR2 YFSETQ. J was trimmed by 7 bases and V by 4 bases; bases with no gene match: 9. Here the CDR3 reads CASSPAQGAREQYF. CDR3 DNA sequence: TGCGCCAGCAGCCCGGCACAGGGGGCGAGGGAGCAGTACTTC.

This chain joins TRBV11-2 and TRBJ2-2, with D tentatively TRBD2 (5 bases). Germline V gives CDR1 SGHAT, CDR2 FQNNGV. V was trimmed by 3 bases and J by 4 bases, leaving 12 bases between them. This CDR3 has 15 residues. For the CDR3, the DNA is TGTGCCAGCAGCTTCGGACCGGCGGGCACCGGGGAGCTGTTTTTT. It yields the protein CASSFGPAGTGELFF.

This clone was picked up one time. The chain carries TRBV4-2 and TRBJ1-2, with 10 bases matching TRBD1. CDR1 is LGHNA and CDR2 is YNFKEQ in the germline V gene. The V and J ends lost 2 bases and 1 base, in that order; junction bases with no gene match: 16. The CDR3 length is 20 residues. The CDR3 loop reads CASSQPGGDRGPEDNYGYTF. The CDR3 DNA follows: TGTGCCAGCAGCCAACCGGGGGGAGACAGGGGGCCCGAAGATAACTATGGCTACACCTTC.

The CDR3 nucleotides are TGCAGCGTTGAAGATGGCCTTACCTACGAGCAGTACTTC. It encodes CSVEDGLTYEQYF. The V and J genes are TRBV29-1 and TRBJ2-7; no clear D. Germline V gene data show CDR1 as SQVTM and CDR2 as ANQGSEA. The CDR3 is 13 residues long. V was clipped by 0 bases and J by 2 bases, with 8 bases between them.

This sequence joins TRBV5-4 and TRBJ1-4; D not certain. From germline, CDR1 is SGHNT and CDR2 YYREEE (reference sequence). The CDR3 is 15 residues long. The V end was cut by 4 bases, the J end by 2 bases, with 12 bases between. The CDR3 DNA reads TGTGCCAGCAGCCTCGCTGGGCGGACTAATGAAAAACTGTTTTTT. Residues: CASSLAGRTNEKLFF.

This clone came up a few times. The chain is built from TRBV6-5 and TRBJ2-1, with no clear D. V shed 6 bases and J shed 7 bases, with 13 bases lying between them. Looked up from germline, CDR1 is MNHEY and CDR2 is SVGAGI. This CDR3 contains 13 residues. The CDR3 sequence is CASSRPQANEQFF. Written as DNA, the CDR3 is TGTGCCAGCAGCCGGCCCCAAGCGAATGAGCAGTTCTTC.

V usage is TRBV7-3 and J usage is TRBJ2-7; maybe TRBD1 (6 bases). Germline CDR1 and CDR2: SGHTA and FQGTGA. Deletions cut 5 bases from V and 7 bases from J, with 18 bases between. This CDR3 is built from 14 residues. CDR3 coding DNA: TGTGCCAGCAGCCCAAACAGGGAGTCTGGGGAGCAGTACTTC. Translated, it gives CASSPNRESGEQYF.

This clone occurred a few times. V usage is TRBV5-1 and J usage is TRBJ1-1, with 9 bases fitting TRBD1. V was clipped by 7 bases and J by 3 bases; unmatched bases: 13. The CDR3 is 16 residues long. The germline V gene encodes CDR1 SGHRS and CDR2 YFSETQ. CDR3 nucleotides: TGCGCCAGCCGGAAAATGGGACAGGGCTATGACACTGAAGCTTTCTTT. It codes for CASRKMGQGYDTEAFF.